This record covers a single T cell receptor beta chain. This sample was taken from a study of technical replicates of blood from several donors. The table came from immunoSEQ multiplex PCR; TCRdb's copy has only in-frame clones and leaves some out. The repertoire holds more than 90,000 clones, with about 95% as singletons. The CDR3 extends over 13 amino acids. In germline, CDR1 is MNHEY, CDR2 SVGAGI. Trimming cost V 2 bases and J 1 base, with 5 bases left between them. The source is a human donor in good health. The chain combines TRBV6-5 with TRBJ1-1; D is uncertain. The sample consisted of T cells isolated from PBMCs. CDR3 DNA: TGTGCCAGCAGTTACCGGGGGAACACTGAAGCTTTCTTT. Its protein is CASSYRGNTEAFF.